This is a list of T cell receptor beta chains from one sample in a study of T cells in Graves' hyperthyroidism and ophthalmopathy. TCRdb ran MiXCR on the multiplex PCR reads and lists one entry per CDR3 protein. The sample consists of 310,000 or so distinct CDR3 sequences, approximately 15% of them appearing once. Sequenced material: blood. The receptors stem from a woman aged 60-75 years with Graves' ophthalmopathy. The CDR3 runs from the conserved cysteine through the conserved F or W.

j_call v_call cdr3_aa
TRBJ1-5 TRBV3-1 CASSQGGWVGNQPQHF
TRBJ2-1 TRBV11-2 CASSLSSGQSSYNEQFF
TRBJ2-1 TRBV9 CASSVGLAGEDEQFF
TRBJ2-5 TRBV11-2 CASSSGGRWAEETQYF
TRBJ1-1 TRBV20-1 CSASGEGAAPAFF
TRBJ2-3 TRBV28 CASTFAGTSGSSTDTQYF
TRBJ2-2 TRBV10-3 CASTRDGGANTGELFF
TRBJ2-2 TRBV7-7 CASSYSGADTGELFF
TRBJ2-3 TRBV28 CASSSPGGRSTDTQYF
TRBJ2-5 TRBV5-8 CASSSQDRTGQETQYF
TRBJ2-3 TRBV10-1 CASGGTSTDTQYF
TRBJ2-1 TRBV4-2 CASSQVAEEWYNEQFF
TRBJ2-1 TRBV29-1 CSVAGLAGGSSYNEQFF
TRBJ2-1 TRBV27 CATRTSGNNEQFF
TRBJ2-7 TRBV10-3 CAISESGHTVDEQYF
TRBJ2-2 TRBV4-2 CASSRRQGEELFF
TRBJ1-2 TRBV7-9 CASSRGDGYTF
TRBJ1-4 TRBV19 CASSISGGRGNEKLFF
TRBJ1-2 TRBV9 CASSTSGGGSFYGYTF
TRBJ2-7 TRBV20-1 CSASGQGAPRQYEQYF
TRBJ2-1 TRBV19 CASSTQKSLEQFF
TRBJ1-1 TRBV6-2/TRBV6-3 CASKGTGAEAFF
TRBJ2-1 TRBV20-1 CSAQTSGRFDEQFF
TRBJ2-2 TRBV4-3 CASSQDPSRGRYTGELFF
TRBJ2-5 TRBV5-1 CASSPNGLQETQYF
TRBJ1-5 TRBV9 CASSGGDQPQHF
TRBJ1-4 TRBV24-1 CATSEDSVNEKLFF
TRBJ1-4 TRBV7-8 CASSLQRRTATNEKLFF
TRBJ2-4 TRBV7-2 CASSLTRGRGNIQYF
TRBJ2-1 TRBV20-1 CSASYFAVNEQFF
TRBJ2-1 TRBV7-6 CASSLYPHEQFF
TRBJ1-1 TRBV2 CASSEWSNTEAFF
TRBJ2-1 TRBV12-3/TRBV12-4 CASSWTSGGLNEQFF
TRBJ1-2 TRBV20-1 CSAGSPGRLNYGYTF
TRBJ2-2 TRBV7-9 CASSRGALNTGELFF
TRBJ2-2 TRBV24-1 CATSDGRVANTGELFF
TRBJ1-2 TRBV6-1 CASRPRQTGRRKDYGYTF
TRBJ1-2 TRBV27 CASSLFPTDSNYGYTF
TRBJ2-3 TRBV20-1 CSARGTVDPDTQYF
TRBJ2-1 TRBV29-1 CSVAGANGPGDEQFF
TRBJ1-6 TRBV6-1 CASSQGGDRVASPLHF
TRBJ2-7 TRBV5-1 CASSVLTGTGASRLDEQYF
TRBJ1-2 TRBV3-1 CASSQVAGADGYTF
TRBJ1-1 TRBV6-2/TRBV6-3 CASLKTHSTEAFF
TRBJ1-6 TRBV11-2 CASSLNIPQSSPLHF
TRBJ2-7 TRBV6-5 CASSYGTSGPYEQYF
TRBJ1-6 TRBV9 CASSSVGGKINSPLHF